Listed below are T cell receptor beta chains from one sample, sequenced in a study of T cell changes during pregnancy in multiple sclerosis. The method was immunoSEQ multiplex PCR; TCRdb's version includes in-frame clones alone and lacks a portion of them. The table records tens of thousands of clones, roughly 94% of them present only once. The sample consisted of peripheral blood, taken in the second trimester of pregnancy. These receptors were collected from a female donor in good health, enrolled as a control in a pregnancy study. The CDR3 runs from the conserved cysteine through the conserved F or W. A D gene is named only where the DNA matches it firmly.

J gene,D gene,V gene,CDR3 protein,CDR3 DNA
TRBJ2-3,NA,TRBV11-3,CASSLVRDTQYF,TGTGCCAGCAGCTTAGTCCGGGATACGCAGTATTTT
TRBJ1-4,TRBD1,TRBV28,CASSLPQGSNEKLFF,TGTGCCAGCAGTTTACCACAGGGGTCTAATGAAAAACTGTTTTTT
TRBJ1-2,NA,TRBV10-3,CAISAGALNPNYGYTF,TGTGCCATCAGTGCTGGGGCCCTGAATCCAAACTATGGCTACACCTTC
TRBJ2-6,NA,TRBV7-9,CASSYLGGAGANVLTF,TGTGCCAGCAGCTATTTAGGGGGGGCCGGGGCCAACGTCCTGACTTTC
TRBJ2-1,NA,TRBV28,CASSLESDNEQFF,TGTGCCAGCAGTTTGGAGAGCGACAATGAGCAGTTCTTC
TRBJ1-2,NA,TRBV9,CASSDTPGGYTF,TGTGCCAGCAGCGACACCCCGGGAGGCTACACCTTC
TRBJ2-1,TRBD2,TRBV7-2,CASSYLAGVLNEQFF,TGTGCCAGCAGCTATCTAGCGGGAGTTCTCAATGAGCAGTTCTTC
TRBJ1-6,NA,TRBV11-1,CASSVPAGPLHF,TGTGCCAGCAGCGTCCCTGCGGGACCCCTCCACTTT
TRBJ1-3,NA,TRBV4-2,CASSQDRGAGRAGNTIYF,TGTGCCAGCAGCCAAGATAGGGGAGCGGGGAGAGCTGGAAACACCATATATTTT
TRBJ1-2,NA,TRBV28,CASSLAGTYTF,TGTGCCAGCAGTTTGGCAGGAACGTACACCTTC
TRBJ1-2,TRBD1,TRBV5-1,CASLTTGDLSGYTF,TGCGCCAGCCTAACGACAGGGGATCTATCTGGCTACACCTTC
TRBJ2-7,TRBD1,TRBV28,CAIPGTGVGEQYF,TGTGCCATCCCGGGGACAGGGGTAGGCGAGCAGTACTTC
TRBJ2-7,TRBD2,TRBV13,CASSLGRPSGMIYEQYF,TGTGCCAGCAGCTTAGGCCGCCCCAGCGGGATGATCTACGAGCAGTACTTC
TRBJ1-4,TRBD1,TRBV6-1,CASSDRGHKKLFF,TGTGCCAGCAGTGACAGGGGGCATAAAAAACTGTTTTTT
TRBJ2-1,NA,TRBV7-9,CASSLSLSYNEQFF,TGTGCCAGCAGCTTAAGTCTATCCTACAATGAGCAGTTCTTC